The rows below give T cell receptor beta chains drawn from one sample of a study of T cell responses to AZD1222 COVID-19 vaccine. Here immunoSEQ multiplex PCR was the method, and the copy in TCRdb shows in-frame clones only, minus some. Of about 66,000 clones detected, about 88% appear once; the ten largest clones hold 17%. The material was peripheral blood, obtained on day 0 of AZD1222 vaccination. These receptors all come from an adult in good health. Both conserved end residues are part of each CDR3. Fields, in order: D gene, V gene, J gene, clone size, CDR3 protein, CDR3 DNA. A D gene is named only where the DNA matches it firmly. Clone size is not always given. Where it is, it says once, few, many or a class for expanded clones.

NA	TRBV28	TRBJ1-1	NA	CASREMRGQNTEAFF	TGTGCCAGCAGGGAAATGAGGGGCCAGAACACTGAAGCTTTCTTT
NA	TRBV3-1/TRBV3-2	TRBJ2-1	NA	CASSQDGWTRQYNEQFF	TGTGCCAGCAGCCAAGACGGATGGACTCGGCAGTACAATGAGCAGTTCTTC
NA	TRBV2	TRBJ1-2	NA	CASTPGTGGYTF	TGTGCCAGCACTCCCGGTACGGGAGGCTACACCTTC
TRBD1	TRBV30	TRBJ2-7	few	CAWGQGDEQYF	TGTGCCTGGGGACAGGGAGACGAGCAGTACTTC
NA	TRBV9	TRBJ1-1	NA	CASSVVVGRGSEAFF	TGTGCCAGCAGCGTAGTAGTGGGGCGAGGCAGTGAAGCTTTCTTT
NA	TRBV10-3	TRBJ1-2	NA	CAISDDRLNYGYTF	TGTGCCATCAGTGATGACAGGCTTAACTATGGCTACACCTTC
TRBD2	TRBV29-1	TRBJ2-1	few	CSVDVAGGNEQFF	TGCAGCGTTGACGTAGCGGGGGGGAATGAGCAGTTCTTC
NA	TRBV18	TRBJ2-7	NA	CASSYGAESYEQYF	TGTGCCAGCTCATACGGGGCAGAGTCCTACGAGCAGTACTTC
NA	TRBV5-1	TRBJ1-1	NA	CASSFSLNTEAFF	TGCGCCAGCAGCTTTAGCCTGAACACTGAAGCTTTCTTT
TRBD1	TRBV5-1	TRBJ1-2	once	CASSDRGSYYGYTF	TGCGCCAGCAGCGACAGGGGTTCTTACTATGGTTACACCTTC
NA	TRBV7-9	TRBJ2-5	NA	CASSLVSETQYF	TGTGCCAGCAGCTTAGTGTCAGAGACCCAGTACTTC
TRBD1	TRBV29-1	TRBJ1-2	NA	CSVAQRQGGRAYGYTF	TGCAGCGTCGCTCAAAGACAGGGTGGCCGCGCCTATGGCTACACCTTC
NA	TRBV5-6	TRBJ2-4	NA	CASSLGRVNGKNIQYF	TGTGCCAGCAGCTTGGGCAGGGTGAACGGCAAAAACATTCAGTACTTC
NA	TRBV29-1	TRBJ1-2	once	CSVEAGRGYTF	TGCAGCGTTGAAGCCGGCCGGGGCTACACCTTC
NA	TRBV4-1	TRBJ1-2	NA	CASSQAQVGSYGYTF	TGCGCCAGCAGCCAAGCACAGGTGGGGAGCTATGGCTACACCTTC
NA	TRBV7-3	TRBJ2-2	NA	CASSTAVTGELFF	TGTGCCAGCAGCACTGCGGTGACCGGGGAGCTGTTTTTT
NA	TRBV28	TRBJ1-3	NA	CASSSPRRSSGNTIYF	TGTGCCAGCAGTTCCCCGAGGAGGAGCTCTGGAAACACCATATATTTT
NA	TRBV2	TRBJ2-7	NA	CASHRDTSKQYF	TGTGCCAGCCACCGGGACACGTCCAAGCAGTACTTC
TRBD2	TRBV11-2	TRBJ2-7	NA	CASSLDARTSIYEQYF	TGTGCCAGCAGCTTAGACGCTCGGACTAGCATCTACGAGCAGTACTTC
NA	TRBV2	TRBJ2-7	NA	CASSAAAPAPEQYF	TGTGCCAGCAGTGCTGCGGCCCCGGCACCGGAGCAGTACTTC
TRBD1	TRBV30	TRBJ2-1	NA	CAWSVGRTGGVEQFF	TGTGCCTGGAGTGTAGGGAGGACAGGGGGAGTTGAGCAGTTCTTC
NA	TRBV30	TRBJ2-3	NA	CACLTGEGTQYF	TGTGCCTGCCTAACAGGGGAGGGGACGCAGTATTTT
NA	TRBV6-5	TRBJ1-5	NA	CASVFLQNSNQPQHF	TGTGCCAGCGTGTTTCTACAGAATAGCAATCAGCCCCAGCATTTT